Presented here are 4 T cell receptor beta chains from one specimen sequenced in a study of cytomegalovirus exposure and HLA in healthy donors. PCR employed 60 Vbeta and 13 Jbeta primers. Only in-frame clones appear in the TCRdb table, and some are missing; sequencing was by immunoSEQ multiplex PCR. The sample includes about 150,000 clones, around 80% of them seen just once. Sequenced sample: PBMCs. The source is a man aged 25-45 years in good health and CMV-seropositive.

This clone has a count of ten or more. The rearrangement uses TRBV2 and TRBJ2-1; weak D call: TRBD2 (6 bases). The germline V and J ends were trimmed by 4 bases and 2 bases, with 18 bases remaining between them. The CDR3 length is 17 residues. CDR1 and CDR2 from the germline V gene are SNHLY and FYNNEI. CDR3 nucleotides: TGTGCCAGCAGTGCCCTTAGCGGCAGACTGACCTACAATGAGCAGTTCTTC. Amino acids: CASSALSGRLTYNEQFF.

This chain connects TRBV6-5 to TRBJ2-7; TRBD1 is a possible D gene (5 bases). V was shortened by 8 bases and J by 0 bases, with 11 bases between the two germline ends. The CDR3 runs 13 residues. Germline CDR1 reads MNHEY; CDR2 reads SVGAGI. The CDR3 loop reads CASQGKTSYEQYF. CDR3 nucleotides: TGTGCCAGCCAGGGTAAAACCTCCTACGAGCAGTACTTC.

On this clone: The junction departs from germline at one end; a sequencing error may be responsible. The CDR3, as DNA: TGTACCAGCAGCCAGGGGGGCTCCTACGAGCAGTACTTC. The encoded protein is CTSSQGGSYEQYF. J is TRBJ2-7 and V is TRBV5-6; a weak D match, TRBD1 (7 bases). CDR3 length: 13 amino acids. CDR1 and CDR2 (germline): SGHDT, YYEEEE.

The chain recombines TRBV28 with TRBJ1-5, with 12 positions matching TRBD1. The trim removed 4 bases at V and 7 bases at J, leaving 11 bases unmatched. Germline V gives CDR1 MDHEN, CDR2 SYDVKM. This CDR3 region has 17 residues. The CDR3 DNA reads as TGTGCCAGCAGTTCACCCGGGACAGGGGGCTTTAAGCAGCCCCAGCATTTT. This translates into CASSSPGTGGFKQPQHF.